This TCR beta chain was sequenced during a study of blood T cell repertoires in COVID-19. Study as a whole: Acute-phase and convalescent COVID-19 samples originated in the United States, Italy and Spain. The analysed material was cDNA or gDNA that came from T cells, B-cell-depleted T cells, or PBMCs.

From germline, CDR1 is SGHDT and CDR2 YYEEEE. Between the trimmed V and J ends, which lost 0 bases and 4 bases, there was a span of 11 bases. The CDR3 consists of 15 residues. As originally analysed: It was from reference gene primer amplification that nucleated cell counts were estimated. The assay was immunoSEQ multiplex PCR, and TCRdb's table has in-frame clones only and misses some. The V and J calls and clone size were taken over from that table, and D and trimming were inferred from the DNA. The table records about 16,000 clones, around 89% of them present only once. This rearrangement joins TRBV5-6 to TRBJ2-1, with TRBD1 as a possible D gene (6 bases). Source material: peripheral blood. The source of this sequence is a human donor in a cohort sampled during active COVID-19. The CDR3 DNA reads TGTGCCAGCAGCTTGGACGGCAGGGGTTACAATGAGCAGTTCTTC. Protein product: CASSLDGRGYNEQFF.